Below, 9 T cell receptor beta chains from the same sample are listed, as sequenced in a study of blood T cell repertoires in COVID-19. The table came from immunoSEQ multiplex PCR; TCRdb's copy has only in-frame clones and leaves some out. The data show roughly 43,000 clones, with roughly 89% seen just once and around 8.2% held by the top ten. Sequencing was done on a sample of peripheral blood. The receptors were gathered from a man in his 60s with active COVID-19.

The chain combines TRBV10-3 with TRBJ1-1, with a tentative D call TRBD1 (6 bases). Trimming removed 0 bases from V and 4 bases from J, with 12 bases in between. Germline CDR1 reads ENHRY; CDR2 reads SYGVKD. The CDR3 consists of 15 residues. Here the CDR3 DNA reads TGTGCCATCAGTGAGTCCAGGGGCGGGGGCACTGAAGCTTTCTTT. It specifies CAISESRGGGTEAFF.

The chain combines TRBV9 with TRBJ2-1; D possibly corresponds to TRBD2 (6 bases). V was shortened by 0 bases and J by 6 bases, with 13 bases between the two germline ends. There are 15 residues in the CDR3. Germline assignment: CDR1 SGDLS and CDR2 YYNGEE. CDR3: CASSVGGSGVNEQFF. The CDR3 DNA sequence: TGTGCCAGCAGCGTAGGAGGTAGCGGTGTCAATGAGCAGTTCTTC.

Here the CDR3 reads CASSPQGAEGYTF. Here the CDR3 DNA reads TGTGCCAGCTCACCACAGGGGGCTGAGGGCTACACCTTC. The gene calls are TRBV18 and TRBJ1-2; 7 bases align to TRBD1. Germline V CDR1 and CDR2: KGHSH, LQKENI. There are 13 residues in the CDR3. The V and J ends lost 1 base and 8 bases, in that order; junction bases with no gene match: 4.

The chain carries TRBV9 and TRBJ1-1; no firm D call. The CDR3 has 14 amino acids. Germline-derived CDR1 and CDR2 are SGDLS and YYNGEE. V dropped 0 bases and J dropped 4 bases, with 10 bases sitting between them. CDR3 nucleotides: TGTGCCAGCAGCGTAGGTTCGGGAATCACTGAAGCTTTCTTT. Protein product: CASSVGSGITEAFF.

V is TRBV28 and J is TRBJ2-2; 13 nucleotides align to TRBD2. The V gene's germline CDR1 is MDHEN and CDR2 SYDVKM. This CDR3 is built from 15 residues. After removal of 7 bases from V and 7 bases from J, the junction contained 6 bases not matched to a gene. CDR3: CASNGLAGVGGELFF. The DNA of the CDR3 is TGTGCCAGCAACGGACTAGCGGGAGTCGGCGGGGAGCTGTTTTTT.

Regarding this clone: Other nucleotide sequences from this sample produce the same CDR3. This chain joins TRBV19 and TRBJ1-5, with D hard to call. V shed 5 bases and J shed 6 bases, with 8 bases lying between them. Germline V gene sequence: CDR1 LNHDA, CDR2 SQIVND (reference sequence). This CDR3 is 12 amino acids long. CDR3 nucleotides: TGTGCCAGTAGTGTAAGCCGTCAGCCCCAGCATTTT. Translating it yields CASSVSRQPQHF. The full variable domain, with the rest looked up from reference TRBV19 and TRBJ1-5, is DGGITQSPKYLFRKEGQNVTLSCEQNLNHDAMYWYRQDPGQGLRLIYYSQIVNDFQKGDIAEGYSVSREKKESFPLTVTSAQKNPTAFYLCASSVSRQPQHFGDGTRLSIL.

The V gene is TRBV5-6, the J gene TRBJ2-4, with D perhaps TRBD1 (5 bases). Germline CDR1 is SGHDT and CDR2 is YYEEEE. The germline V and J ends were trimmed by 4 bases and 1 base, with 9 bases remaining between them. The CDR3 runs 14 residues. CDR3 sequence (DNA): TGTGCCAGCAGCACCTCAGGGGCCAAAAACATTCAGTACTTC. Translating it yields CASSTSGAKNIQYF.

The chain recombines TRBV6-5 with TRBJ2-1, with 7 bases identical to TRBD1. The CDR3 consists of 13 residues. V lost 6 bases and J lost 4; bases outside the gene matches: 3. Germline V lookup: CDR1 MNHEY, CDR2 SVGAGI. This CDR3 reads CASRETGYNEQFF. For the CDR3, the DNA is TGTGCCAGCAGGGAGACAGGGTACAATGAGCAGTTCTTC.

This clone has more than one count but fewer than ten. CDR3 residues: CASSQDDSSGNTIYF. The CDR3 DNA is TGTGCCAGCAGCCAAGATGATAGCTCTGGAAACACCATATATTTT. This rearrangement joins TRBV4-2 to TRBJ1-3; D is unresolved. This CDR3 region has 15 residues. Germline-derived CDR1 and CDR2 are LGHNA and YNFKEQ. Between the trimmed V and J ends, which lost 0 bases and 0 bases, there was a span of 6 bases.